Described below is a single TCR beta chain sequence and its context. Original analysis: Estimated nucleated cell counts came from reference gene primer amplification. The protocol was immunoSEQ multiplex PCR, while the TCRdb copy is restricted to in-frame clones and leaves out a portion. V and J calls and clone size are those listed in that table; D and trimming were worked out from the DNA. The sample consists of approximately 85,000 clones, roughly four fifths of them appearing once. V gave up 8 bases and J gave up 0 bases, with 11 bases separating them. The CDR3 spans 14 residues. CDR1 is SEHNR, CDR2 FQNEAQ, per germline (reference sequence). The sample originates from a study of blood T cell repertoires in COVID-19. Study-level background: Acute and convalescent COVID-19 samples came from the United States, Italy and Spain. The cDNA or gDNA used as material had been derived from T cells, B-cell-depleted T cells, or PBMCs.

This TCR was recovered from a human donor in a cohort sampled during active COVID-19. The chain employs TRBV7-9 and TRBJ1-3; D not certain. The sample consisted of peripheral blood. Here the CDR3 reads CASAAISSGNTIYF. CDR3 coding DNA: TGTGCCAGCGCGGCCATAAGCTCTGGAAACACCATATATTTT.